The rows below give T cell receptor beta chains drawn from one sample of a study of T cell changes during pregnancy in multiple sclerosis. Sequencing was performed with immunoSEQ multiplex PCR; in TCRdb, only in-frame clones are kept and a portion is missing. The sample lists under 65,000 clones, 90% occurring once. The sample here was peripheral blood, taken in the first trimester of pregnancy. The receptor set was obtained from a female donor in good health, enrolled as a control in a pregnancy study. Both conserved end residues are part of each CDR3. The order of the fields is D gene, clone size, V gene, J gene, CDR3 protein, CDR3 DNA. A D gene is named only where the DNA matches it firmly. Some rows mark clone size as missing; the rest say once, few, many or name a class of expanded clone.

>TRBD1|.|TRBV30|TRBJ2-7
CAWSVQGQSYEQYF
TGTGCCTGGAGTGTACAGGGACAGAGCTACGAGCAGTACTTC
>TRBD2|once|TRBV9|TRBJ2-1
CASSVDLGLAGAEQFF
TGTGCCAGCAGCGTAGATCTAGGACTAGCGGGAGCTGAGCAGTTCTTC
>TRBD2|.|TRBV9|TRBJ2-2
CASSVEAGTGELFF
TGTGCCAGCAGCGTAGAAGCGGGGACCGGGGAGCTGTTTTTT
>.|.|TRBV6-5|TRBJ1-4
CASSPGTSFNEKLFF
TGTGCCAGCAGTCCCGGGACAAGTTTCAATGAAAAACTGTTTTTT
>.|.|TRBV27|TRBJ1-2
CASSLVRQGNYGYTF
TGTGCCAGCAGTTTAGTGCGTCAGGGGAACTATGGCTACACCTTC
>.|.|TRBV7-9|TRBJ1-1
CASSLGLNRDIEAFF
TGTGCCAGCAGCTTAGGGTTAAACAGGGACATTGAAGCTTTCTTT
>.|.|TRBV6-5|TRBJ2-1
CASRAIWRAHEQFF
TGTGCCAGCAGAGCGATCTGGAGGGCCCATGAGCAGTTCTTC
>TRBD2|.|TRBV19|TRBJ2-1
CASSAREGSNEQFF
TGTGCCAGTAGTGCCAGGGAGGGAAGCAATGAGCAGTTCTTC
>.|.|TRBV7-2|TRBJ1-1
CASSWTGMNTEAFF
TGTGCCAGCAGCTGGACGGGGATGAACACTGAAGCTTTCTTT
>TRBD2|.|TRBV28|TRBJ2-1
CASSLSLAGGDEQFF
TGTGCCAGCAGTTTATCACTAGCGGGAGGAGATGAGCAGTTCTTC
>.|.|TRBV6-5|TRBJ1-5
CASGGHRNSNQPQHF
TGTGCCAGCGGGGGACATAGAAATAGCAATCAGCCCCAGCATTTT
>.|.|TRBV12-5|TRBJ1-5
CASGPDDRFNQPQHF
TGTGCTAGTGGTCCAGACGACAGGTTCAATCAGCCCCAGCATTTT
>.|.|TRBV5-5|TRBJ2-2
CASSLQVLNTGELFF
TGTGCCAGCAGCTTACAGGTTTTGAACACCGGGGAGCTGTTTTTT
>TRBD1|.|TRBV7-2|TRBJ1-1
CASSSRNPDRAEAFF
TGTGCCAGCAGCTCCCGAAATCCGGACAGGGCTGAAGCTTTCTTT
>.|.|TRBV5-1|TRBJ2-7
CASSLAAGAGYEQYF
TGCGCCAGCAGCTTGGCCGCAGGGGCTGGGTACGAGCAGTACTTC
>.|.|TRBV7-2|TRBJ1-5
CASSFFLTGNQPQHF
TGTGCCAGCAGCTTTTTTCTCACGGGGAATCAGCCCCAGCATTTT
>.|.|TRBV6-6|TRBJ2-7
CASRSGVSSYEQYF
TGTGCCAGCAGATCAGGGGTCAGCTCCTACGAGCAGTACTTC
>TRBD1|.|TRBV19|TRBJ1-2
CASSARTGGQGNYGYTF
TGTGCCAGTAGTGCACGGACAGGGGGACAGGGTAACTATGGCTACACCTTC
>.|.|TRBV7-8|TRBJ1-1
CASSLTLLTVSTEAFF
TGTGCCAGCAGCTTAACCCTTCTGACAGTTTCCACTGAAGCTTTCTTT
>TRBD2|.|TRBV18|TRBJ2-1
CASSPSGSNEQFF
TGTGCCAGCTCACCTAGCGGGAGCAATGAGCAGTTCTTC
>.|.|TRBV5-6|TRBJ2-2
CASSLRGIQRPGELFF
TGTGCCAGCAGCTTGCGGGGTATTCAAAGACCCGGGGAGCTGTTTTTT
>.|.|TRBV18|TRBJ2-2
CASSPQGDAGELFF
TGTGCCAGCTCACCACAGGGGGACGCCGGGGAGCTGTTTTTT
>TRBD1|once|TRBV4-3|TRBJ1-2
CASSPTGDTANYGYTF
TGCGCCAGCAGCCCCACAGGGGACACAGCTAACTATGGCTACACCTTC
>TRBD2|.|TRBV2|TRBJ2-7
CASSVSGGDYEQYF
TGTGCCAGCAGTGTAAGTGGGGGGGACTACGAGCAGTACTTC
>TRBD1|.|TRBV5-6|TRBJ2-7
CASRPNRDRQSYEQYF
TGTGCCAGCAGACCTAACCGGGACAGGCAGTCCTACGAGCAGTACTTC
>.|.|TRBV7-2|TRBJ2-2
CASSAEDGRTGELFF
TGTGCCAGCAGCGCGGAGGACGGGCGGACCGGGGAGCTGTTTTTT
>.|.|TRBV29-1|TRBJ1-5
CSVEEIIGQPQHF
TGCAGCGTTGAAGAAATCATCGGTCAGCCCCAGCATTTT
>TRBD2|.|TRBV6-5|TRBJ2-7
CASSPRLAGVGEQYF
TGTGCCAGCAGTCCCAGACTAGCGGGAGTTGGGGAGCAGTACTTC
>.|.|TRBV6-5|TRBJ2-7
CASSYSNRGSYEQYF
TGTGCCAGCAGTTACTCGAATAGGGGTTCCTACGAGCAGTACTTC
>.|.|TRBV7-2|TRBJ2-5
CASSLGIAEETQYF
TGTGCCAGCAGCTTAGGCATAGCGGAAGAGACCCAGTACTTC
>.|.|TRBV5-1|TRBJ2-3
CASSFTTPSTDTQYF
TGCGCCAGCAGCTTCACAACGCCTAGCACAGATACGCAGTATTTT
>.|.|TRBV5-1|TRBJ1-2
CASSLEGATYGYTF
TGCGCCAGCAGCTTGGAAGGGGCGACCTATGGCTACACCTTC
>.|.|TRBV7-8|TRBJ1-2
CASSSYRVLFLNYGYTF
TGTGCCAGCAGCTCCTACAGGGTACTCTTCCTTAACTATGGCTACACCTTC
>.|.|TRBV10-2|TRBJ2-1
CASSESGPYNEQFF
TGCGCCAGCAGTGAGTCTGGGCCCTACAATGAGCAGTTCTTC
>TRBD2|.|TRBV5-3|TRBJ2-7
CARRFSLADSSYEQYF
TGTGCCAGAAGATTCTCACTAGCGGACAGCTCCTACGAGCAGTACTTC
>.|.|TRBV7-9|TRBJ1-3
CASSLAQGKITGNTIYF
TGTGCCAGCAGCTTAGCTCAGGGGAAGATAACGGGAAACACCATATATTTT
>.|.|TRBV9|TRBJ1-1
CASSVTGANTEAFF
TGTGCCAGCAGCGTAACAGGCGCGAACACTGAAGCTTTCTTT
>.|.|TRBV5-6|TRBJ2-6
CASTLGVAGANVLTF
TGTGCCAGCACCCTGGGCGTAGCTGGGGCCAACGTCCTGACTTTC
>TRBD1|.|TRBV7-7|TRBJ2-1
CASSLGPGGFAYNEQFF
TGTGCTAGCAGCTTGGGACCAGGGGGTTTCGCCTACAATGAGCAGTTCTTC
>.|.|TRBV27|TRBJ1-3
CASSSPGGNTIYF
TGTGCCAGCAGCTCCCCAGGGGGAAACACCATATATTTT
>TRBD1|.|TRBV30|TRBJ1-6
CAWSVRDRGPTLHF
TGTGCCTGGAGTGTACGGGACAGGGGACCGACCCTCCACTTT
>TRBD2|.|TRBV5-1|TRBJ2-7
CASSLGLAGDMIMYEQYF
TGCGCCAGCAGCTTGGGACTAGCGGGAGATATGATTATGTACGAGCAGTACTTC
>.|.|TRBV27|TRBJ2-2
CASSLSTVTGELFF
TGTGCCAGCAGCCTATCTACGGTCACCGGGGAGCTGTTTTTT
>TRBD1|once|TRBV5-1|TRBJ2-7
CASSLRTGSYEQYF
TGCGCCAGCAGCTTGCGGACAGGGTCCTACGAGCAGTACTTC
>TRBD2|.|TRBV28|TRBJ2-3
CASSFGTGLGTDTQYF
TGTGCCAGCAGTTTTGGTACAGGACTAGGGACAGATACGCAGTATTTT
>.|.|TRBV7-3|TRBJ2-3
CASSPTGDTQYF
TGTGCCAGCAGCCCCACAGGGGATACGCAGTATTTT
>.|.|TRBV15|TRBJ2-5
CASKGARRGFQETQYF
TGTGCCTCCAAGGGGGCACGGAGGGGGTTCCAAGAGACCCAGTACTTC